This TCR beta chain stems from a study of identical twins. Turning to this clonotype: Its antigen is still unknown.

TCRdb analysed the 5' RACE reads with MiXCR anew, one entry per CDR3 protein. The table lists roughly 630,000 distinct CDR3 sequences, 7.1% of them singletons. Notes on the study in general: In monozygotic twins, models underestimated the sharing of out-of-frame TCR alpha. Analyses of zero insertions could, in part, be confounded by invariant MAIT and iNKT cells.

These data were also filed under a second study, of yellow fever vaccine responses in identical twins.

This TCR was sampled from a woman aged 18-30 years in good health. Sequences were obtained from PBMCs.

CDR3 amino acids: CASGLGQGPQHF. Here the CDR3 DNA reads TGTGCTAGTGGTTTAGGGCAGGGGCCCCAGCATTTT. The gene calls are TRBV12-5 and TRBJ1-5; the D gene is possibly TRBD1 (5 bases). Germline V lookup: CDR1 LGHNT, CDR2 FRNRAP. The CDR3 runs to 12 residues. V was clipped by 3 bases and J by 9 bases, with 9 bases between them.